The clone carrying this TCR beta chain was seen more than once but under ten times. This entry belongs to a study of blood T cell repertoires in COVID-19. The trim removed 0 bases at V and 7 bases at J, leaving 5 bases unmatched. This CDR3 contains 14 residues. CDR1 and CDR2 (germline): SGHRS, YFSETQ. In the source study's methods: Amplifying reference gene primers gave estimates of nucleated cell counts. Libraries were prepared by immunoSEQ multiplex PCR; TCRdb keeps only in-frame clonotypes and omits some of them. V and J calls and clone size are as listed in that table; D and trimming were resolved from the DNA. This table holds about 230,000 clones, 80% to 90% found once. In Seattle, patients joined the study during active infection and were tracked longitudinally.

Sequencing was performed on peripheral blood. The sequence was collected from a man aged 50 to 60 with COVID-19, enrolled during active disease. The chain has TRBV5-1 and TRBJ1-2; TRBD1 aligns across 8 bases. The CDR3 spells CASSLAEGQAGYTF. The CDR3 bases are TGCGCCAGCAGCTTGGCCGAGGGACAGGCTGGCTACACCTTC.